The 26 T cell receptor beta chains presented below share a single source sample, sequenced in a study of beta chain features in type 1 diabetes. Since all of the isolated RNA was reverse transcribed, expressed TCRB transcripts were what got sequenced. Data came from immunoSEQ multiplex PCR; TCRdb stores just in-frame clones and leaves some out. The data show about 360,000 clones, approximately 12% seen once. The sample comprised naive CD4+ T cells from blood. The receptors were sampled from a man between 18 and 29 years old in good health.

This clone was recorded a few times. The genes are TRBV19 and TRBJ2-4; TRBD1 is a possible D gene (5 bases). This CDR3 contains 16 residues. Between the trimmed V and J ends, which lost 1 base and 4 bases, there was a span of 14 bases. In germline, CDR1 is LNHDA, CDR2 SQIVND (reference sequence). CDR3 sequence reads: CASSIVAGWVKNIQYF. For the CDR3, the DNA is TGTGCCAGTAGTATAGTGGCAGGGTGGGTGAAAAACATTCAGTACTTC.

This clone was counted at least ten times. V is TRBV4-3 and J is TRBJ2-3, with TRBD1 as a possible D gene (5 bases). Trimming removed 0 bases at V and 5 bases at J, with 9 bases between. Germline CDR1 is LGHNA and CDR2 is YSLEER. The CDR3 length is 14 residues. The CDR3 nucleotides read TGCGCCAGCAGCCAAGATCGCAGGGTAGATACGCAGTATTTT. Encoded protein: CASSQDRRVDTQYF.

On this clone itself: Other DNA sequences in the same sample also yield this CDR3. V usage is TRBV5-1 and J usage is TRBJ2-5; D is unresolved. Germline assignment: CDR1 SGHRS and CDR2 YFSETQ. This CDR3 is 12 amino acids long. Between the trimmed V and J ends, which lost 0 bases and 4 bases, there was a span of 4 bases. The CDR3 DNA follows: TGCGCCAGCAGCTTGGCCGGAGAGACCCAGTACTTC. Its protein is CASSLAGETQYF.

This sequence joins TRBV7-3 and TRBJ2-3, with TRBD2 matching 12 bases. V shed 5 bases, J shed 4 bases, and the junction held 10 bases outside the gene matches. This CDR3 is 17 amino acids long. Germline assignment: CDR1 SGHTA and CDR2 FQGTGA. The CDR3 loop reads CASSPRLAGVFADTQYF. CDR3 DNA sequence: TGTGCCAGCAGCCCCCGACTAGCGGGAGTATTCGCAGATACGCAGTATTTT. Full variable domain (remainder filled in from reference TRBV7-3 and TRBJ2-3): GAGVSQTPSNKVTEKGKYVELRCDPISGHTALYWYRQSLGQGPEFLIYFQGTGAADDSGLPNDRFFAVRPEGSVSTLKIQRTERGDSAVYLCASSPRLAGVFADTQYFGPGTRLTVL.

The chain combines TRBV18 with TRBJ1-5; 7 nucleotides align to TRBD1. This CDR3 has 17 amino acids. The V gene's germline CDR1 is KGHSH and CDR2 LQKENI. V was pared by 4 bases and J by 2 bases, with 11 bases of the junction left unmatched. Written as DNA, the CDR3 is TGTGCCAGCTCACGGGACAGTCCGAAGGGAGGCAATCAGCCCCAGCATTTT. Residues: CASSRDSPKGGNQPQHF. The variable domain in full, with the rest retrieved from reference TRBV18 and TRBJ1-5, is NAGVMQNPRHLVRRRGQEARLRCSPMKGHSHVYWYRQLPEEGLKFMVYLQKENIIDESGMPKERFSAEFPKEGPSILRIQQVVRGDSAAYFCASSRDSPKGGNQPQHFGDGTRLSIL.

This clone was detected a few times. The V gene is TRBV15, the J gene TRBJ2-3, with a weak D call TRBD2 (6 bases). The CDR3 is 16 amino acids. The germline V gene has CDR1 LNHNV and CDR2 YYDKDF (reference sequence). The V gene lost 2 bases and the J gene lost 2 bases, with 14 bases spanning the gap. CDR3 sequence reads: CATSRLDGSYTDTQYF. In nucleotides, the CDR3 is TGTGCCACCAGCAGACTGGACGGGAGCTACACAGATACGCAGTATTTT.

This clone was recorded many times. J is TRBJ1-5 and V is TRBV30; a weak D match, TRBD1 (5 bases). Germline V gene lookup returns CDR1 GTSNPN and CDR2 SVGIG (reference sequence). The length of the CDR3 is 12 residues. V gave up 1 base and J gave up 6 bases, with 7 bases separating them. Written as DNA, the CDR3 is TGTGCCTGGAGTGCAACAGGTCAGCCCCAGCATTTT. Amino acids: CAWSATGQPQHF.

The chain couples TRBV9 to TRBJ1-2; D not certain. CDR1 and CDR2 from the germline V gene are SGDLS and YYNGEE. The ends were cut back, 5 bases at V and 4 bases at J, with 18 bases in the middle. This CDR3 comprises 15 residues. The CDR3 sequence: CASSGSGKVGYGYTF. CDR3 bases: TGTGCCAGCAGTGGATCGGGGAAGGTGGGCTATGGCTACACCTTC.

There are a few counts of this clone. This chain links TRBV2 with TRBJ1-1; D not certain. Between the trimmed V and J ends, which lost 7 bases and 10 bases, there was a span of 19 bases. This CDR3 has 13 residues. In germline, CDR1 is SNHLY, CDR2 FYNNEI. The CDR3 region has the DNA TGTGCCAGCACCACCCGGCGCCAGGTTGGAGCTTTCTTT. Encoded protein: CASTTRRQVGAFF.

The rearrangement links TRBV18 to TRBJ2-2; perhaps TRBD1 as D (5 bases). This CDR3 comprises 14 residues. Looked up from germline, CDR1 is KGHSH and CDR2 is LQKENI. Trimming pared 0 bases from V and 7 bases from J, leaving 9 bases between. Here the CDR3 reads CASSPPGAGGELFF. CDR3 in DNA: TGTGCCAGCTCACCACCAGGGGCCGGCGGGGAGCTGTTTTTT.

The chain links TRBV11-3 to TRBJ2-1; D remains ambiguous. The germline V and J ends were trimmed by 4 bases and 6 bases, with 13 bases remaining between them. Germline CDR1 SGHNT, CDR2 YENEEA. CDR3 length: 14 residues. The CDR3 protein is CASSSRTRANEQFF. CDR3 bases: TGTGCCAGCAGCTCCCGTACCCGAGCCAATGAGCAGTTCTTC.

The rearrangement joins TRBV29-1 to TRBJ2-3; D call uncertain. The CDR3 is made up of 12 amino acids. CDR1 is SQVTM and CDR2 is ANQGSEA in the germline V gene. Trimming took off 7 bases at V and 3 bases at J, with 11 bases between the two ends. Here the CDR3 DNA reads TGCAGCGCCCTGACAAGTACAGATACGCAGTATTTT. Its translation is CSALTSTDTQYF.

The J gene is TRBJ2-2, the V gene TRBV28; 9 positions agree with TRBD1. The J segment lost 5 bases and the V segment lost 6 bases, leaving 7 bases of the junction unmatched. The CDR3 totals 15 residues. Germline V CDR1 and CDR2: MDHEN, SYDVKM. The CDR3 is CASSPGTGRTGELFF. DNA for the CDR3: TGTGCCAGCAGCCCCGGGACAGGGCGGACCGGGGAGCTGTTTTTT.

This clone was found a few times. The chain uses TRBV25-1 and TRBJ2-3; TRBD2 matches 9 bases. The CDR3 has 16 residues. Germline loops: CDR1 MGHDK, CDR2 SYGVNS. V shed 1 base, J shed 6 bases, and the junction held 8 bases outside the gene matches. The CDR3 bases are TGTGCCAGCAGTGAATGGAGGGTAGCGGGGGCGGATACGCAGTATTTT. It is translated as CASSEWRVAGADTQYF.

The chain carries TRBV29-1 and TRBJ1-1; possibly TRBD1 for D (6 bases). Germline V CDR1 and CDR2: SQVTM, ANQGSEA. This CDR3 region has 14 residues. V lost 3 bases, J lost 0 bases, and 11 bases lay in between. CDR3 residues: CSVEDSRVNTEAFF. The CDR3 region has the DNA TGCAGCGTTGAGGACAGCCGGGTGAACACTGAAGCTTTCTTT.

This clone was picked up a small number of times. The chain uses TRBV30 and TRBJ1-2; possible D gene TRBD1, 5 bases. The CDR3 is 17 residues long. CDR1 GTSNPN and CDR2 SVGIG come from the germline V gene (reference sequence). Trimming took 0 bases from V and 4 from J, leaving 21 bases between them. The CDR3 loop reads CAWSVHQGPRFSYGYTF. CDR3 in DNA: TGTGCCTGGAGTGTACATCAGGGTCCGAGGTTTTCCTATGGCTACACCTTC.

This clone came up a few times. This chain connects TRBV18 to TRBJ1-2; unclear D gene. V gave up 2 bases and J gave up 3 bases, with 4 bases separating them. Germline V gene data show CDR1 as KGHSH and CDR2 as LQKENI. The CDR3 has 12 residues. The DNA of the CDR3 is TGTGCCAGCTCACCAGTCGACTATGGCTACACCTTC. It encodes CASSPVDYGYTF.

The gene calls are TRBV30 and TRBJ1-2, with D unclear. The CDR3 covers 12 residues. The germline V gene encodes CDR1 GTSNPN and CDR2 SVGIG (reference sequence). V lost 4 bases to trimming and J lost 4 bases, with 10 bases between them. In DNA form, the CDR3 reads TGTGCCTGGACGGCGGGTGGCTATGGCTACACCTTC. It codes for CAWTAGGYGYTF.

The V call is TRBV15, the J call TRBJ2-5; D gene uncertain. CDR3 size: 15 residues. Trimming stripped 1 base from V and 0 bases from J, with 9 bases between. CDR1 is LNHNV, CDR2 YYDKDF, per germline (reference sequence). In DNA, the CDR3 is TGTGCCACCAGCAGAGTTATACTGTACCAAGAGACCCAGTACTTC. Protein: CATSRVILYQETQYF.

This rearrangement joins TRBV30 to TRBJ1-5; 8 bases line up with TRBD1. The ends lost 4 bases at V and 0 bases at J; junction bases unmatched: 11. The length of the CDR3 is 17 residues. The germline gives CDR1 GTSNPN, CDR2 SVGIG (reference sequence). CDR3 sequence reads: CAWTGGHQYNSNQPQHF. The CDR3, as DNA: TGTGCCTGGACAGGGGGCCACCAATATAATAGCAATCAGCCCCAGCATTTT.

This sequence joins TRBV7-2 and TRBJ2-1; D is possibly TRBD2 (5 bases). From germline, CDR1 is SGHTA and CDR2 FQGNSA. The CDR3 totals 13 residues. V lost 2 bases, J lost 8 bases, and 10 bases lay in between. As DNA, the CDR3 is TGTGCCAGCAGCTTAAGCGGACGGGATGAGCAGTTCTTC. This encodes CASSLSGRDEQFF.

The V gene is TRBV9, the J gene TRBJ2-3, with TRBD2 identical over 7 bases. The CDR3 length is 16 residues. CDR1 is SGDLS and CDR2 is YYNGEE in the germline V gene. V shed 3 bases and J 4 bases; nucleotides not matched to a gene: 11. The CDR3 region is CASSAASVAGADTQYF. DNA of the CDR3: TGTGCCAGCAGCGCAGCTAGCGTCGCGGGGGCAGATACGCAGTATTTT.

This clone was seen more than once but under ten times. CDR3 amino acids: CASRRQGAPTEAFF. The CDR3, as DNA: TGTGCCAGCAGAAGACAGGGGGCGCCCACTGAAGCTTTCTTT. The chain links TRBV6-5 to TRBJ1-1; 10 positions agree with TRBD1. The germline CDR1 and CDR2 sequences are MNHEY and SVGAGI. This CDR3 is built from 14 residues. With 6 bases clipped from V and 4 bases from J, the junction kept 5 bases outside the gene matches.

The chain recombines TRBV4-2 with TRBJ2-3; D is ambiguous. CDR3 size: 15 residues. CDR1 and CDR2 from the germline V gene are LGHNA and YNFKEQ. The ends were cut back, 0 bases at V and 0 bases at J, with 7 bases in the middle. CDR3 coding DNA: TGTGCCAGCAGCCAAGAGGCACTAAGCACAGATACGCAGTATTTT. Its translation is CASSQEALSTDTQYF.

The rearrangement joins TRBV5-6 to TRBJ1-5, with 7 bases matching TRBD1. In germline, CDR1 is SGHDT, CDR2 YYEEEE. The CDR3 spans 16 residues. V lost 4 bases, J lost 0 bases, and 7 bases stayed unmatched. CDR3 region: CASSHGTALSNQPQHF. CDR3 bases: TGTGCCAGCAGCCACGGGACAGCCCTTAGCAATCAGCCCCAGCATTTT.

This clone was seen more than once but under ten times. The V call is TRBV2, the J call TRBJ2-2; 11 bases fit TRBD2. Trimming cost V 4 bases and J 4 bases; bases outside gene matches: 2. The CDR3 spans 15 residues. Germline CDR1 SNHLY, CDR2 FYNNEI. The CDR3 nucleotides are TGTGCCAGCAGTGGGGGGACTAGCGGCACCGGGGAGCTGTTTTTT. Its protein product is CASSGGTSGTGELFF.